This T cell receptor beta chain was profiled in a study of CD8 T cells in Susac syndrome (dated 2019 in TCRdb). Study-wide context: The study used repertoire sequencing to test whether antigen drove CD8+ T cell activation and differentiation in Susac syndrome. The study compared CD8+ T cell repertoire clonality among 12 healthy donors, 14 Susac syndrome patients and about 16 multiple sclerosis patients. Overall study results and their limits: The TCR sequencing and HLA analysis was acknowledged to have included a relatively small number of individuals.

Note on this clonotype: Its specific antigen is unknown. Base qualities were left out, and no much larger clone turns up one base away.

RNA was extracted using the RNeasy kit, and roughly 0.5 to 1 ug of the RNA was reverse transcribed with random hexamers. The immunoSEQ multiplex PCR assay, which covers 54 Vbeta and 13 Jbeta segments, was used to amplify TCR beta CDR3 regions. PCR amplification bias was corrected by using a synthetic template baseline for primer optimization and computational correction. On the study's bioinformatics: Reads were assigned to V, D and J genes according to IMGT and analyzed in immunoSEQ Analyzer, with only productive sequences retained. Clonality was calculated as one minus the Shannon entropy normalized by log2 of the number of productive unique sequences. For each patient and control, public and private clones were evaluated among the 100 most prevalent clones. Clones were defined as Susac-specific when absent from the healthy and MS cohorts, from about a thousand published viral clones and from other ImmuneACCESS disease sequences. The public sequencing data were trimmed at Q25 with fastp and processed into clonotypes with MiXCR by TCRdb, which kept only in-frame beta chains. Every entry covers one CDR3 protein and lists the most common genes and DNA from its rows. These V and J calls derive from TCRdb rather than the authors' analysis. This sample holds 100,000 to 150,000 distinct CDR3 sequences; 80% to 85% were observed only once. In total, the top ten clones hold roughly 0.48% of the sample.

Peripheral blood CD8+ and CD4+ T cells from healthy donors, Susac syndrome patients and multiple sclerosis patients were profiled using high-throughput TCR beta sequencing. The multiple sclerosis controls were treatment-naive patients whose relapsing-remitting disease, either stable or active, fulfilled the revised McDonald criteria. CD8+ TEMRA cells were enriched by FACS, while bulk CD8+ and CD4+ T cells were purified by magnetic negative isolation. Blood was collected in EDTA tubes and processed within 24 hours, with PBMCs isolated through density gradient centrifugation. PBMCs destined for TCR sequencing were cryopreserved in liquid nitrogen and later thawed in a 37 °C water bath. The sorted or isolated CD4+, CD8+ and CD8+ TEMRA cells had a purity of 90% or higher. For CDR1 and CDR2, the germline V gene lists SGHDN and FVKESK. Trimming removed 4 bases from V and 9 bases from J, leaving 13 bases between the germline ends. The CDR3 goes from the cysteine to the phenylalanine over 13 residues. Left in the record is the CDR3 DNA by itself, 39 bases read in frame from the first base.

The sequence derives from a human donor with multiple sclerosis. Recombination linked TRBV14 to TRBJ2-1; TRBD2 is perhaps the D gene, given 6 matching bases. Sequencing was done on a sample of CD8+ T cells from PBMCs. The CDR3 protein: CASSLSQGGEQFF. The nucleotide sequence is TGTGCCAGCAGCCTGTCTCAGGGAGGTGAGCAGTTCTTC.